This T cell receptor beta chain derives from a study of patients and donors after allogeneic stem cell transplantation. The CDR3 consists of 13 residues. Trimming cost V 0 bases and J 4 bases, with 6 bases left between them. Germline CDR1 SEHNR, CDR2 FQNEAQ (reference sequence). This clonotype was seen once. TCRdb used MiXCR to reprocess the RT-PCR reads, holding one entry per CDR3 protein. Of 15,000 or so distinct CDR3 sequences in the sample, about 30% were seen once. This TCR was recovered from a human donor who was either an allogeneic HSCT recipient or a stem cell or donor lymphocyte infusion donor (not recorded which). It is not recorded whose cells these are; they may come from a transplant donor. The chain recombines TRBV7-9 with TRBJ1-2, with D unclear. Sample: blood, either unsorted or a sorted T cell fraction (not recorded which). The CDR3 nucleotides read TGTGCCAGCAGCTTAGCGGATTTCTATGGCTACACCTTC. Residues: CASSLADFYGYTF.